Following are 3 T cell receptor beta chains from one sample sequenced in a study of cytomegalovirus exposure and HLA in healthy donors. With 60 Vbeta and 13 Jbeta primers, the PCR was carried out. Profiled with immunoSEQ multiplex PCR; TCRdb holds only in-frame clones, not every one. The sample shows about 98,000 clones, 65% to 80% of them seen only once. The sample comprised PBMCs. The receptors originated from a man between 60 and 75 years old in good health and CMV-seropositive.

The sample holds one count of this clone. The CDR3 DNA sequence: TGTGCCAGCAGCCAAGATTGGGGGGGCCCACCCTACAATGAGCAGTTCTTC. Amino acids: CASSQDWGGPPYNEQFF. The rearrangement joins TRBV4-2 to TRBJ2-1; a weak D match, TRBD2 (7 bases). In germline, CDR1 is LGHNA, CDR2 YNFKEQ. Trimming pared 0 bases from V and 2 bases from J, leaving 14 bases between. This CDR3 has 17 residues.

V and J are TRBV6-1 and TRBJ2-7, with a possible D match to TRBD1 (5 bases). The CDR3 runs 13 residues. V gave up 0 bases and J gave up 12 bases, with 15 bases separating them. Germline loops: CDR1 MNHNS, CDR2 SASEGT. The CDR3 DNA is TGTGCCAGCAGTGAAGCGCTAGGGCAGGGTCCGTACTTC. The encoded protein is CASSEALGQGPYF.

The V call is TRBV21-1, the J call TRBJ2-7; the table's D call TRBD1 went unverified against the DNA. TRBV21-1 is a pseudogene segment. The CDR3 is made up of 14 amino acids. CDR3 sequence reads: CASSKDKAGNEQYF. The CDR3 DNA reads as TGTGCCAGCAGCAAGGATAAGGCAGGGAACGAGCAGTACTTC.